This record concerns one TCR beta chain sequence. There is no known antigen for this receptor. Qualities for individual bases were not recorded, and no much larger clone is one base off. At the junction V is shortened by 4 bases and J by 2 bases, with 12 bases in between. Reading the germline V gene (reference sequence) gives CDR1 SGHNT and CDR2 YYREEE. From cysteine to phenylalanine, the CDR3 is 14 amino acids long. This entry keeps only the CDR3 DNA: 42 bases, framed from base 1. The sample's time point label, decoded: newly diagnosed, previously untreated cHL patient sample. As a comparison group for the relapsed/refractory trial patients, PBMCs were sequenced from patients with newly diagnosed, previously untreated classical Hodgkin lymphoma. After peripheral blood was drawn into 8 mL Vacutainer Cell Preparation Tubes, PBMCs were isolated by centrifugation and then cryopreserved. The Qiagen DNeasy kit was used to extract genomic DNA from unsorted PBMCs and from the negatively selected CD4+ and CD8+ fractions. Amplification of TCR beta CDR3 regions was done by immunoSEQ multiplex PCR with primers that anneal to V and J segments. Amplification bias was minimized using a synthetic immune receptor repertoire, and residual bias was removed computationally after sequencing. The source study handled its data this way. Custom Python scripts were used to quantify repertoire diversity as the Shannon entropy index. The unsorted, CD4+ and CD8+ repertoires were each analyzed separately, with the exception of combined analyses, where CD4+ and CD8+ sequences were merged in silico. What TCRdb holds here is the immuneACCESS table cut down to in-frame rearrangements. Part of the clones is not present; checked against another copy, under half of the missing clones reflect an unresolved V gene, and the others are unexplained. Clone size and V and J calls were adopted from that table, with D and trimming inferred from the DNA. The sample table contains more than 15,000 clones; only one count was recorded for 87% of them. Around 3.9% of the sample is held by the ten biggest clonotypes.

The data were obtained in a study of PD-1 blockade in classical Hodgkin lymphoma (dated by TCRdb to 2018 to 2020). Concerning the study at large: A peripheral blood immune signature of response to PD-1 blockade in classical Hodgkin lymphoma was defined using TCR beta sequencing and CyTOF.

Summary of the overall study and its limitations: Baseline TCR diversity was reported to be lower in newly diagnosed patients than in healthy donors and to be lower still in relapsed/refractory patients. The study covered only a single clinical trial cohort, and the causes of the repertoire differences, possibly disease activity or prior therapy, were still not defined.

The sequenced material came from peripheral blood mononuclear cells (PBMCs). This clonotype originated in a human donor with classical Hodgkin lymphoma. This sequence uses TRBV5-4 and TRBJ1-2; D gene: possibly TRBD1, on 5 matching bases. The DNA sequence reads TGTGCCAGCAGCACCCACAAGGGGAACTATGGCTACACCTTC. This encodes CASSTHKGNYGYTF.